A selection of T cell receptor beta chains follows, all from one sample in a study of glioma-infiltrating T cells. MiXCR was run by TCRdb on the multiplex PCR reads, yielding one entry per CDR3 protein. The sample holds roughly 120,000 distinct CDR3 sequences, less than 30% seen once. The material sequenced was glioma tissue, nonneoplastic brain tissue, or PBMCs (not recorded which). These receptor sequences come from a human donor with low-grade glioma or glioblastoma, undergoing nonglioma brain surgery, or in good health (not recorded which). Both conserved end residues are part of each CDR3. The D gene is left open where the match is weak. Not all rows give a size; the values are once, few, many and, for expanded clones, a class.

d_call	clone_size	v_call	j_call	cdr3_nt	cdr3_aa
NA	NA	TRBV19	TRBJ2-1	TGTGCCAGTAGTAAACGGGACATCTACAATGAGCAGTTCTTC	CASSKRDIYNEQFF
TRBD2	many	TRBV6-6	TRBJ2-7	TGTGCCAGCAGTTACTCTAGCGGGAGAGCGTCCTACGAGCAGTACTTC	CASSYSSGRASYEQYF
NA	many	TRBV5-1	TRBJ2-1	TGCGCCAGCAGCTTGGGTTGGGGGGATGAGCAGTTCTTC	CASSLGWGDEQFF
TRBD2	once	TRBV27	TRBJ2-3	TGTGCCAGCACCCTAGCGGGAGACACAGATACGCAGTATTTT	CASTLAGDTDTQYF
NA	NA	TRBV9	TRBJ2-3	TGTGCCAGCAGCGTAGCTAATAGGGGCCCCACAGATACGCAGTATTTT	CASSVANRGPTDTQYF
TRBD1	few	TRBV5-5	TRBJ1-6	TGTGCCAGCACCTCCCGCCGGGACAGATACTCACCCCTCCACTTT	CASTSRRDRYSPLHF
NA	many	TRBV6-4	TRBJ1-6	TGTGCCAGCAGGAGTGGGGGTTCACCCCTCCACTTT	CASRSGGSPLHF
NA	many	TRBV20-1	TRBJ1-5	TGCAGTGCTAGATACAGGACTAGCAATCAGCCCCAGCATTTT	CSARYRTSNQPQHF
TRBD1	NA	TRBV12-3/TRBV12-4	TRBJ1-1	TGTGCCAGCAGTTTGGACAGGATCGCTGGAGCTTTCTTT	CASSLDRIAGAFF
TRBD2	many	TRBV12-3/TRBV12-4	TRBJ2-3	TGTGCCAGCAGATCCCTAGCGGGAGGGAGGAGAGCAGATACGCAGTATTTT	CASRSLAGGRRADTQYF
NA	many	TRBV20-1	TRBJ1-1	TGCAGTGCTAGAGACGGGGGGGGTTGGATGAACACTGAAGCTTTCTTT	CSARDGGGWMNTEAFF
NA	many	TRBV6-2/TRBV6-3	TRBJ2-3	TGTGCCAGCAGGAGGGGGACCTACACAGATACGCAGTATTTT	CASRRGTYTDTQYF
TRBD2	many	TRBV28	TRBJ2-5	TGTGCCAGCTTTACCAGGAGGGGACTACAAGAGACCCAGTACTTC	CASFTRRGLQETQYF
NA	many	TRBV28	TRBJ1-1	TGTGCCAGCAGTTTACAAATACTCCGGGCAGGGAACACTGAAGCTTTCTTT	CASSLQILRAGNTEAFF
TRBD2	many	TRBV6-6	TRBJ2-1	TGTGCCAGCAGTTACCCCGGGACTAGCGGTTCCTACAATGAGCAGTTCTTC	CASSYPGTSGSYNEQFF
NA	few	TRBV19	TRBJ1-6	TGTGCCAGTAGTAATCCGGTCGGGAATTCACCCCTCCACTTT	CASSNPVGNSPLHF
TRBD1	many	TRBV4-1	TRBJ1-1	TGCGCCAGCTACTCGGGACAGAGCAACACTGAAGCTTTCTTT	CASYSGQSNTEAFF
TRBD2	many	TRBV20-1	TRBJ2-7	TGCAGTGCTCCGACTAGCGGAGCCTACGAGCAGTACTTC	CSAPTSGAYEQYF
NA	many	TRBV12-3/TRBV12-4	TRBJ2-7	TGTGCCAGCAGTTTAGCGGTCCTTCCTAACGAGCAGTACTTC	CASSLAVLPNEQYF
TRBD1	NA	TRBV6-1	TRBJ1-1	TGTGCCAGCAGTCTGCGCCGAACAGGGGTACGAAGCATGAACACTGGAGCTTTCTTT	CASSLRRTGVRSMNTGAFF
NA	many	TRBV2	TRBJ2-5	TGTGCCAGCAGTGACCGGGAGGAGACCCAGTACTTC	CASSDREETQYF
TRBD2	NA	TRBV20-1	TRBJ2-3	TGCAGTGCCAAACTAGCGGGTACAGATACGCAGTATTTT	CSAKLAGTDTQYF
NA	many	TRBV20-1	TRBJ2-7	TGCAGTGCGAGCGGAGGCGGTTCCTACGAGCAGTACTTC	CSASGGGSYEQYF
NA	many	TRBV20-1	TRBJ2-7	TGCAGTGCTACTAGCGTCTCCTCCTACGAGCAGTACTTC	CSATSVSSYEQYF
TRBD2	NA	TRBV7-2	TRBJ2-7	TGTGCCAGCAGCTCGACTAGCGGACGATCCTACGAGCAGTACTTC	CASSSTSGRSYEQYF
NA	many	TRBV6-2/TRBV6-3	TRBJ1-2	TGTGCCACCCGGGACGGTGCTAACTATGGCTACACCTTC	CATRDGANYGYTF
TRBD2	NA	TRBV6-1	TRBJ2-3	TGTGCCAGCACCCGGGACCGGGGTAGCGGGAGTATAGATACGCAGTATTTT	CASTRDRGSGSIDTQYF
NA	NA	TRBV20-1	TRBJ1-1	TGCAGTGCTAGAAGCGGCCCCGAGTACACTGAAGCTTTCTTT	CSARSGPEYTEAFF
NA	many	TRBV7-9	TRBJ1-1	TGTGCCAGCAGCTCCCGGGACCGGGTGACTGAAGCTTTCTTT	CASSSRDRVTEAFF
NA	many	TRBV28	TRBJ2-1	TGTGCCAGCAATCGGGGTTCCTACAATGAGCAGTTCTTC	CASNRGSYNEQFF
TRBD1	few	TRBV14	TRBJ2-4	TGTGCCAGCAGCCAAGGGCCAGGGGGACCAGCCAAAAACATTCAGTACTTC	CASSQGPGGPAKNIQYF
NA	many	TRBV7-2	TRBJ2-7	TGTGCCAGCAGCTTAGGATATCTCTACGAGCAGTACTTC	CASSLGYLYEQYF
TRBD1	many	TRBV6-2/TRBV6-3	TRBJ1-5	TGTGCCAGCAGTGCCCGGGACAGGGATCAGCCCCAGCATTTT	CASSARDRDQPQHF
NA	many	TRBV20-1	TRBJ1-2	TGCAGTGCGTACACGAACTATGGCTACACCTTC	CSAYTNYGYTF
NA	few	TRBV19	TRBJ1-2	TGTGCCAGCCAGGCCCCCACCCAGGGTGCCTATGGCTACACCTTC	CASQAPTQGAYGYTF
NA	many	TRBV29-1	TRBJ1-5	TGCAGCGTTAGGACCCAAGGCAGCAATCAGCCCCAGCATTTT	CSVRTQGSNQPQHF
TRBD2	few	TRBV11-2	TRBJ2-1	TGTGCCAGCAGACGTCAGCGGGGGGGCCCACAGTATGAGCAGTTCTTC	CASRRQRGGPQYEQFF
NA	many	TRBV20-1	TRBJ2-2	TGCAGTGCTAGCCCCGAAGTATACCAGGGAGCGAACACCGGGGAGCTGTTTTTT	CSASPEVYQGANTGELFF
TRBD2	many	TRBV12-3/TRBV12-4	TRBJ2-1	TGTGCCAGCAGTATTAGCGGGGCTTCCTACAATGAGCAGTTCTTC	CASSISGASYNEQFF
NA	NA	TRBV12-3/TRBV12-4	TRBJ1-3	TGTGCCAGCAGTTTAGCAGGGTTTCCTGGCGGAAACACCATATATTTT	CASSLAGFPGGNTIYF
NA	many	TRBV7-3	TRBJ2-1	TGTGCCAGCAGCTTCCGAAGCGGTTCCTACAATGAGCAGTTCTTC	CASSFRSGSYNEQFF
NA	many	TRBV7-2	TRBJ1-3	TGTGCCAGCAGCCGATCACAGGGTTTCTCTGGAAACACCATATATTTT	CASSRSQGFSGNTIYF
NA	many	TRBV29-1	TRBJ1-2	TGCAGCGTTGAAGATGCGGGGGGTTATGGCTACACCTTC	CSVEDAGGYGYTF
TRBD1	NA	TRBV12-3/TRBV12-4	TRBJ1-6	TGTGCCAGCAGTTTATTGGGACAGTCTAATTCACCCCTCCACTTT	CASSLLGQSNSPLHF
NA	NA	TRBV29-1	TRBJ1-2	TGCAGCGTTGAAGTCCCAGGGGCCTATGGCTACACCTTC	CSVEVPGAYGYTF
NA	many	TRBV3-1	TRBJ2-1	TGTGCCAGCAGCCAAGGACGGCTCTACAATGAGCAGTTCTTC	CASSQGRLYNEQFF
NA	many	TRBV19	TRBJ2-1	TGTGCCAGTAGTATAAGGGTAATCACCTACAATGAGCAGTTCTTC	CASSIRVITYNEQFF
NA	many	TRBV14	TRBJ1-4	TGTGCCAGCAGCCTACAGATCGCAACTAATGAAAAACTGTTTTTT	CASSLQIATNEKLFF
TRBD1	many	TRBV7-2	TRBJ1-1	TGTGCCAGCAGCCAGGGGGCGCATGTCTACACTGAAGCTTTCTTT	CASSQGAHVYTEAFF
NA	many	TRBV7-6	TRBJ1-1	TGTGCCAGCAGCTCCGAGGGGCGGGCAGCTTTCTTT	CASSSEGRAAFF
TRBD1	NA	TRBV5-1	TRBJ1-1	TGCGCCAGCAGGTGGGGACAGGGTGGTACTGAAGCTTTCTTT	CASRWGQGGTEAFF
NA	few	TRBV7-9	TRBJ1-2	TGTGCCAGCAGCAGACAGAGTACCACTAACTATGGCTACACCTTC	CASSRQSTTNYGYTF
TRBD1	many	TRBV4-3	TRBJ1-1	TGCGCCAGCAGCCAAGAAGTCTTTACAGGGGAGGTGAACACTGAAGCTTTCTTT	CASSQEVFTGEVNTEAFF